This TCR beta chain was sequenced in a study of siplizumab effects on memory and regulatory T cells. Study observations and caveats: Siplizumab led to significantly less abundant alloreactive sequences that could be traced back to unstimulated CD4+ memory cells. The alloresponse seemed to draw substantially on naive T cells, which appeared more diverse than memory cells.

Per sample, the assay covered 80,000 to 100,000 TCR templates. Method: immunoSEQ multiplex PCR; TCRdb's copy keeps in-frame clones and lacks some. Altogether around 100,000 clones are present, about 91% being singletons, with the ten largest covering roughly 0.16%. V lost 5 bases and J lost 4, with 8 bases in between. The V gene's germline CDR1 is DFQATT and CDR2 SNEGSKA (reference sequence). The CDR3 has 11 residues. For this clone: Its target is not known.

The specimen was CD4+ T cells sorted from blood. This rearrangement joins TRBV20-1 to TRBJ1-2; D ambiguous. This receptor was taken from a human donor in good health. DNA for the CDR3: TGCAGTGCTCGCCGCGGCTATGGCTACACCTTC. It codes for CSARRGYGYTF.